A selection of T cell receptor beta chains follows, all from one sample in a study of STAT3 mutations in large granular lymphocyte leukemia. Here immunoSEQ multiplex PCR was the method, and the copy in TCRdb shows in-frame clones only, minus some. The sample records thousands of clones, around three quarters being singletons. The sequenced sample consisted of PBMCs. All receptors come from a human donor with T large granular lymphocyte leukemia. Some clones in this sample may be carry-over from other donors' samples. Both conserved end residues are part of each CDR3.

j_gene,v_gene,CDR3aa
TRBJ2-3,TRBV5-4,CASSSRGVGAMDTQYF
TRBJ2-7,TRBV5-1,CASKDGQGTTYEQYF
TRBJ2-1,TRBV30,CAWSVPGTSNEQFF
TRBJ2-7,TRBV28,CASSLGTFYEQYF
TRBJ2-5,TRBV6-9,CASATNASGGRETQYF
TRBJ1-3,TRBV28,CASSFRGYGNTIYF
TRBJ1-5,TRBV6-5,CASSSLAGDQPQHF
TRBJ1-1,TRBV30,CAWTAGMNTEAFF
TRBJ2-7,TRBV9,CASNEGEARLEQYF
TRBJ2-7,TRBV7-9,CASSRTQGAYEQYF
TRBJ2-7,TRBV4-3,CASSQAYRLTGGPYEQYF
TRBJ2-3,TRBV6-5,CASSGGPAATDTQYF
TRBJ2-7,TRBV9,CASSEGNVGAEDEQYF
TRBJ1-6,TRBV5-1,CASSARQGNNSPLHF
TRBJ2-3,TRBV4-2,CASSQTHSGGGTDTQYF
TRBJ2-3,TRBV29-1,CSVLGGQSTDTQYF
TRBJ1-2,TRBV2,CASNYGYTF
TRBJ1-5,TRBV6-6,CASSLGQGSNQPQHF
TRBJ1-3,TRBV29-1,CSVVLGDGNTIYF
TRBJ2-7,TRBV6-6,CASSYRGASYEQYF
TRBJ2-7,TRBV5-1,CASSLAGTGTYEQYF
TRBJ2-7,TRBV7-3,CASSPDGNEQYF
TRBJ1-2,TRBV5-4,CASSLIPANRVPSGYTF